These 25 T cell receptor beta chains were all obtained from the same sample, sequenced in a study of regulatory T cells in long-lasting Graves disease. Time point here: newly diagnosed GD, antithyroid drugs for less than 3 months. PBMCs were the source of the RNA used for TCR sequencing. According to the study, TCR beta libraries were built with iRepertoire HTBI primers and CDR3-region Arm-PCR. From the multiplex PCR reads, TCRdb called clonotypes with MiXCR, one entry per CDR3 protein. This sample yields hundreds of thousands of distinct CDR3 sequences, of which 12% are seen a single time; 7.5% to 9% belongs to the top ten. The sample was also linked to a second study, of T cells in Graves' hyperthyroidism and ophthalmopathy.

The sequencing here drew on peripheral blood mononuclear cells (PBMCs), taken at new diagnosis, from a patient treated with antithyroid drugs. These receptors were taken from a woman in her thirties with Graves disease.

The chain carries TRBV29-1 and TRBJ1-1; no clear D. The CDR3 is 11 amino acids. The germline V gene encodes CDR1 SQVTM and CDR2 ANQGSEA. CDR3 sequence reads: CRAGHNTEAFF. In nucleotides, the CDR3 is TGCCGCGCCGGGCATAACACTGAAGCTTTCTTT.

This clonotype came up many times. The chain has TRBV19 and TRBJ2-1; 10 bases match TRBD2. The V and J ends lost 2 bases and 5 bases, in that order; junction bases with no gene match: 6. The germline CDR1 and CDR2 sequences are LNHDA and SQIVND (reference sequence). The CDR3 spans 16 residues. CDR3 residues: CASSIRGTSVDNEQFF. The CDR3 region has the DNA TGTGCCAGTAGTATAAGGGGGACTAGCGTAGACAATGAGCAGTTCTTC.

The V and J genes are TRBV6-5 and TRBJ2-1; D unresolved. V shed 2 bases and J shed 8 bases, with 10 bases lying between them. Germline assignment: CDR1 MNHEY and CDR2 SVGAGI. This CDR3 is built from 13 residues. For the CDR3, the DNA is TGTGCCAGCAGTTACCGAGCAACCTATGAGCAGTTCTTC. Translated, it gives CASSYRATYEQFF.

This clonotype was picked up a small number of times. The chain carries TRBV4-3 and TRBJ2-7; unclear D gene. CDR3 length: 15 residues. V lost 0 bases and J 2 bases, leaving 11 bases between the germline ends. Germline V gene lookup returns CDR1 LGHNA and CDR2 YSLEER. The CDR3 DNA is TGCGCCAGCAGCCAAGATTATGGGGTAACCTACGAGCAGTACTTC. It yields the protein CASSQDYGVTYEQYF.

This clonotype was counted ten times or more. J is TRBJ2-4 and V is TRBV2; D gene uncertain. Germline V gene data show CDR1 as SNHLY and CDR2 as FYNNEI. V lost 7 bases, J lost 10 bases, and 11 bases lay in between. The CDR3 covers 11 residues. The chain's CDR3 is CASNLRSIQYF. CDR3 coding DNA: TGTGCCAGCAACCTCAGGTCAATTCAGTACTTC.

In this sample, this clonotype turned up many times. The V gene is TRBV12-3 or TRBV12-4, the J gene TRBJ2-2, with D hard to call. The CDR3 extends over 15 amino acids. V lost 5 bases and J 1 base, leaving 11 bases between the germline ends. The CDR3 nucleotides read TGTGCCAGCAGTCATACCCTCGGGAACACCGGGGAGCTGTTTTTT. The encoded protein is CASSHTLGNTGELFF.

The table lists this clonotype with many counts. The chain links TRBV6-1 to TRBJ1-1; weak D call: TRBD1 (5 bases). From germline, CDR1 is MNHNS and CDR2 SASEGT. The CDR3 spans 15 residues. With 7 bases removed from V and 1 base from J, the gap between germline ends came to 16 bases. The CDR3 spells CASTSQRGTNTEAFF. CDR3 coding DNA: TGTGCCAGCACGAGTCAAAGGGGAACGAACACTGAAGCTTTCTTT.

CDR3 loop: CASSPDEAYNEKLFF. CDR3 in DNA: TGTGCCAGCAGCCCAGATGAGGCTTACAATGAAAAACTGTTTTTT. The J gene is TRBJ1-4, the V gene TRBV7-8; D not resolved. V lost 5 bases and J 5 bases, leaving 15 bases between the germline ends. The germline V gene encodes CDR1 SGHVS and CDR2 FQNEAQ. The CDR3 is 15 residues long.

This clonotype has ten or more counts. The rearrangement uses TRBV5-1 and TRBJ2-7; D ambiguous. V shed 4 bases and J shed 2 bases, with 10 bases lying between them. Germline CDR1 reads SGHRS; CDR2 reads YFSETQ. The CDR3 runs to 13 residues. CDR3 region: CASSRATTYEQYF. The CDR3 nucleotides read TGCGCCAGCAGCCGGGCAACTACCTACGAGCAGTACTTC.

This sequence joins TRBV29-1 and TRBJ2-1, with D perhaps TRBD1 (6 bases). With 4 bases removed from V and 0 bases from J, the gap between germline ends came to 28 bases. This CDR3 region has 20 residues. Per germline, CDR1 SQVTM and CDR2 ANQGSEA. CDR3 loop: CSVVFQDSLQTQGSYNEQFF. CDR3 DNA sequence: TGCAGCGTTGTGTTCCAGGACAGTCTCCAAACACAGGGCTCCTACAATGAGCAGTTCTTC.

In its sample, this clonotype was seen a few times. The CDR3 sequence is CASSLGGGIVYEQFF. The CDR3 nucleotides read TGCGCCAGCAGCTTAGGAGGGGGCATAGTTTATGAGCAGTTCTTC. The J gene is TRBJ2-1, the V gene TRBV5-1; D might be TRBD1 (7 bases). V lost 2 bases and J 8 bases, leaving 17 bases between the germline ends. Germline CDR1 and CDR2: SGHRS and YFSETQ. The CDR3 sequence is 15 residues long. The variable domain in full, with the rest retrieved from reference TRBV5-1 and TRBJ2-1, is KAGVTQTPRYLIKTRGQQVTLSCSPISGHRSVSWYQQTPGQGLQFLFEYFSETQRNKGNFPGRFSGRQFSNSRSEMNVSTLELGDSALYLCASSLGGGIVYEQFFGPGTRLTVL.

This clonotype was counted ten times or more. The chain employs TRBV7-9 and TRBJ2-7; the D gene is possibly TRBD1 (6 bases). The CDR3 loop spans 14 amino acids. Germline V gene lookup returns CDR1 SEHNR and CDR2 FQNEAQ (reference sequence). V gave up 5 bases and J gave up 2 bases, with 13 bases separating them. This CDR3 reads CASSRWDKTYEQYF. Here the CDR3 DNA reads TGTGCCAGCAGCCGTTGGGACAAGACCTACGAGCAGTACTTC.

This rearrangement joins TRBV2 to TRBJ2-1; 7 bases are shared with TRBD2. Trimming at V came to 4 bases and at J to 7 bases, leaving 1 base not matched to a gene. The CDR3 covers 12 residues. Germline CDR1 is SNHLY and CDR2 is FYNNEI. CDR3 coding DNA: TGTGCCAGCAGTGCGGGAGGAAATGAGCAGTTCTTC. It yields the protein CASSAGGNEQFF.

This clonotype showed up just a few times. The chain joins TRBV7-3 to TRBJ2-1; D possibly corresponds to TRBD2 (6 bases). The V gene lost 3 bases and the J gene lost 6 bases, with 12 bases spanning the gap. The CDR3 extends over 14 amino acids. The germline CDR1 and CDR2 sequences are SGHTA and FQGTGA. The CDR3 DNA reads TGTGCCAGCAGCTTCGAGCTAGCGTCCAATGAGCAGTTCTTC. It codes for CASSFELASNEQFF.

This clonotype was recorded a few times. The chain is built from TRBV20-1 and TRBJ2-7; 11 bases align to TRBD2. V lost 5 bases to trimming and J lost 11 bases; unmatched junction nucleotides: 5. The CDR3 length is 11 residues. The germline V gene has CDR1 DFQATT and CDR2 SNEGSKA (reference sequence). The CDR3 reads CSAGTSGRKYF. The CDR3 coding sequence is TGCAGTGCTGGGACTAGCGGACGAAAGTACTTC.

This clonotype has just a few counts. This chain joins TRBV29-1 and TRBJ1-4, with 8 bases that match TRBD1. V shed 4 bases and J 12 bases; nucleotides not matched to a gene: 7. The CDR3 is 12 residues long. The germline V gene encodes CDR1 SQVTM and CDR2 ANQGSEA. CDR3 sequence (DNA): TGCAGCGTTGGTAGAACAGGGGGGGAACTGTTTTTT. It specifies CSVGRTGGELFF.

This clonotype was observed a few times. The genes are TRBV5-1 and TRBJ2-4; 9 nucleotides align to TRBD1. J was trimmed by 0 bases and V by 2 bases; bases with no gene match: 9. Germline V gene sequence: CDR1 SGHRS, CDR2 YFSETQ. The CDR3 has 18 amino acids. CDR3 protein: CASSFGWDRVGAKNIQYF. CDR3 nucleotides: TGCGCCAGCAGCTTTGGTTGGGACAGGGTTGGAGCCAAAAACATTCAGTACTTC.

This clonotype was counted a few times. V is TRBV20-1 and J is TRBJ1-2; D unresolved. Germline V CDR1 and CDR2: DFQATT, SNEGSKA (reference sequence). The CDR3 consists of 12 residues. Trimming stripped 3 bases from V and 6 bases from J, with 11 bases between. The CDR3 loop is CSAREQRDGYTF. The CDR3 nucleotides read TGCAGTGCTAGGGAACAGCGAGATGGCTACACCTTC.

The V call is TRBV13, the J call TRBJ1-3, with D maybe TRBD1 (5 bases). V shed 5 bases and J shed 7 bases, with 18 bases lying between them. In germline, CDR1 is PRHDT, CDR2 FYEKMQ (reference sequence). This CDR3 region has 15 residues. The CDR3 sequence is CASSARDGRGNTIYF. In DNA, the CDR3 is TGTGCCAGCAGCGCCCGGGACGGAAGAGGGAACACCATATATTTT. Complete variable domain (other parts from reference TRBV13 and TRBJ1-3): AAGVIQSPRHLIKEKRETATLKCYPIPRHDTVYWYQQGPGQDPQFLISFYEKMQSDKGSIPDRFSAQQFSDYHSELNMSSLELGDSALYFCASSARDGRGNTIYFGEGSWLTVV.

This clonotype showed up many times. The chain carries TRBV6-2 or TRBV6-3 and TRBJ2-1, with D tentatively TRBD1 or TRBD2 (6 bases each). The germline CDR1 and CDR2 sequences are MNHEY and SVGEGT. Trimming cost V 4 bases and J 4 bases, with 11 bases left between them. This CDR3 comprises 14 residues. The CDR3 nucleotides read TGTGCCAGCAGTTCCTCGGGGGCTTACAATGAGCAGTTCTTC. Encoded protein: CASSSSGAYNEQFF.

This clonotype has a count of ten or more. This chain connects TRBV9 to TRBJ2-3; the D is unclear. The CDR3 totals 15 residues. Per the germline V gene, CDR1 is SGDLS and CDR2 is YYNGEE. V dropped 0 bases and J dropped 1 base, with 9 bases sitting between them. CDR3 in DNA: TGTGCCAGCAGCGTAGGCGGTTATCGCACAGATACGCAGTATTTT. Its protein product is CASSVGGYRTDTQYF.

This clonotype was counted at least ten times. The chain employs TRBV2 and TRBJ1-6; D is possibly TRBD1 (5 bases). V dropped 8 bases and J dropped 0 bases, with 11 bases sitting between them. CDR1 and CDR2 from the germline V gene are SNHLY and FYNNEI. The length of the CDR3 is 15 residues. This chain's CDR3 is CASGGTSSYNSPLHF. The CDR3 nucleotides are TGTGCCAGCGGCGGGACCAGCTCCTATAATTCACCCCTCCACTTT.

This clonotype was detected ten times or more. This sequence joins TRBV28 and TRBJ2-7, with TRBD1 as a possible D gene (6 bases). Deletions cut 5 bases from V and 1 base from J, with 18 bases between. This CDR3 comprises 16 residues. CDR1 is MDHEN and CDR2 is SYDVKM in the germline V gene. CDR3 loop: CASSPWTESVSYEQYF. CDR3 nucleotide sequence: TGTGCCAGCAGTCCTTGGACAGAGTCCGTTTCCTACGAGCAGTACTTC.

The rearrangement uses TRBV6-2 or TRBV6-3 and TRBJ2-7; TRBD1 aligns across 8 bases. This CDR3 region has 16 residues. The V gene end was trimmed by 5 bases and the J gene end by 3 bases; junction bases not matched to a gene: 12. Germline V CDR1 and CDR2: MNHEY, SVGEGT. The CDR3 DNA is TGTGCCAGCAGTGAAGGGGGGACAGGTGAGGTCTACGAGCAGTACTTC. It specifies CASSEGGTGEVYEQYF.

The J gene is TRBJ1-4, the V gene TRBV9, with 8 bases that match TRBD1. CDR3 length: 16 amino acids. The V and J ends lost 2 bases and 7 bases, in that order; junction bases with no gene match: 10. Germline V gene lookup returns CDR1 SGDLS and CDR2 YYNGEE. CDR3 coding DNA: TGTGCCAGCAGCGTGACAGGGGCGTTGGAGGGTGAAAAACTGTTTTTT. As protein: CASSVTGALEGEKLFF.